The 11 T cell receptor beta chains in this list originate from one sample, sequenced in a study of cytomegalovirus exposure and HLA in healthy donors. Primers: 60 Vbeta forward and 13 Jbeta reverse. Some clones are missing from TCRdb's copy, which holds only in-frame ones; the method was immunoSEQ multiplex PCR. The profile shows about 160,000 clones, about 82% of them singletons. Material for sequencing was PBMCs. Every receptor here comes from a woman younger than 45 in good health and CMV-seropositive.

There are a few counts of this clone. V gene TRBV6-6 combines with J gene TRBJ2-5; 7 bases line up with TRBD1. CDR1 and CDR2 from the germline V gene are MNHNY and SVGAGI (reference sequence). V dropped 5 bases and J dropped 3; count of bases not matched to a gene: 3. This CDR3 is 13 amino acids long. This CDR3 reads CASSPTGKETQYF. The CDR3 DNA reads TGTGCCAGCAGTCCGACAGGGAAAGAGACCCAGTACTTC.

The rearrangement joins TRBV5-1 to TRBJ1-2; 9 bases are a match to TRBD1. This CDR3 region has 14 residues. V shed 4 bases, J shed 6 bases, and the junction held 7 bases outside the gene matches. Germline V gene lookup returns CDR1 SGHRS and CDR2 YFSETQ. The CDR3: CASSPSGTGNGYTF. CDR3 in DNA: TGCGCCAGCAGCCCCTCCGGGACAGGGAATGGCTACACCTTC.

The chain recombines TRBV7-9 with TRBJ2-1; no firm D call. The germline V gene encodes CDR1 SEHNR and CDR2 FQNEAQ (reference sequence). The CDR3 spans 15 residues. V lost 1 base to trimming and J lost 3 bases, with 10 bases between them. CDR3 nucleotide sequence: TGTGCCAGCAGCTTAGGACTGCGGTACTACAATGAGCAGTTCTTC. It encodes CASSLGLRYYNEQFF. Looking up the rest from reference TRBV7-9 and TRBJ2-1 gives the full variable domain: DTGVSQNPRHKITKRGQNVTFRCDPISEHNRLYWYRQTLGQGPEFLTYFQNEAQLEKSRLLSDRFSAERPKGSFSTLEIQRTEQGDSAMYLCASSLGLRYYNEQFFGPGTRLTVL.

The J gene is TRBJ2-7, the V gene TRBV7-3; TRBD1 matches 8 bases. The V gene's germline CDR1 is SGHTA and CDR2 FQGTGA. The V and J ends lost 4 bases and 5 bases, in that order; junction bases with no gene match: 7. The CDR3 sequence is 14 residues long. The chain's CDR3 is CASSSGQGPNEQYF. In DNA, the CDR3 is TGTGCCAGCAGCTCCGGACAGGGTCCTAACGAGCAGTACTTC.

This sequence joins TRBV4-2 and TRBJ2-7; possibly TRBD1 for D (6 bases). CDR3 size: 14 residues. Germline CDR1 LGHNA, CDR2 YNFKEQ. V was trimmed by 5 bases and J by 0 bases, leaving 11 bases between them. The CDR3, as DNA: TGTGCCAGCAGCATGGCAGGGGCCTCCTACGAGCAGTACTTC. This translates into CASSMAGASYEQYF.

This chain links TRBV6-1 with TRBJ1-5; D uncertain. Germline CDR1 reads MNHNS; CDR2 reads SASEGT. Trimming stripped 0 bases from V and 2 bases from J, with 23 bases between. The CDR3 is 20 residues long. This chain's CDR3 is CASSEALLDGLLRGNQPQHF. The CDR3, as DNA: TGTGCCAGCAGTGAAGCGCTTCTAGACGGACTTCTTCGGGGCAATCAGCCCCAGCATTTT.

V is TRBV10-3 and J is TRBJ1-1; the D is unclear. This CDR3 region has 13 residues. CDR1 is ENHRY and CDR2 is SYGVKD in the germline V gene. Trimming removed 4 bases from V and 1 base from J, with 7 bases in between. Here the CDR3 DNA reads TGTGCCATCAGTGGCCAGGAGAACACTGAAGCTTTCTTT. It is translated as CAISGQENTEAFF.

The J gene is TRBJ2-5, the V gene TRBV5-8; 7 bases fit TRBD2. Germline V gives CDR1 SGHTS, CDR2 YDEGEE. CDR3 length equals 15 residues. The V and J ends lost 0 bases and 2 bases, in that order; junction bases with no gene match: 4. Written as DNA, the CDR3 is TGTGCCAGCAGCTTGGGGCTAGCGGATCAAGAGACCCAGTACTTC. Protein product: CASSLGLADQETQYF. The variable domain in full, with the rest retrieved from reference TRBV5-8 and TRBJ2-5, is EAGVTQSPTHLIKTRGQQATLRCSPISGHTSVYWYQQALGLGLQFLLWYDEGEERNRGNFPPRFSGRQFPNYSSELNVNALELEDSALYLCASSLGLADQETQYFGPGTRLLVL.

The V gene is TRBV7-9, the J gene TRBJ2-7; tentative D call: TRBD2 (5 bases). V gave up 1 base and J gave up 3 bases, with 13 bases separating them. Germline V gene sequence: CDR1 SEHNR, CDR2 FQNEAQ (reference sequence). The CDR3 sequence is 15 residues long. CDR3 sequence reads: CASSLEFEGYYEQYF. CDR3 nucleotides: TGTGCCAGCAGCTTAGAATTTGAGGGCTACTACGAGCAGTACTTC.

With respect to this clone: A junction boundary mismatches the germline segment, possibly from a read error. The chain recombines TRBV7-9 with TRBJ1-1; no firm D call. The CDR3 is made up of 13 amino acids. The V gene's germline CDR1 is SEHNR and CDR2 FQNEAQ (reference sequence). The CDR3 DNA reads TGTTCCAGCAGCTTTAGACAGAACACTGAAGCTTTCTTT. Translating it yields CSSSFRQNTEAFF.

The CDR3: CASSPRDFPTDTQYF. CDR3 bases: TGTGCCAGTAGTCCCCGGGACTTCCCTACAGATACGCAGTATTTT. The rearrangement joins TRBV19 to TRBJ2-3, with D possibly matching TRBD2 (6 bases). This CDR3 is 15 amino acids long. V lost 5 bases and J lost 3, with 15 bases in between. Per germline, CDR1 LNHDA and CDR2 SQIVND (reference sequence). The full variable domain, rest sourced from reference TRBV19 and TRBJ2-3, is DGGITQSPKYLFRKEGQNVTLSCEQNLNHDAMYWYRQDPGQGLRLIYYSQIVNDFQKGDIAEGYSVSREKKESFPLTVTSAQKNPTAFYLCASSPRDFPTDTQYFGPGTRLTVL.